Below, one T cell receptor (beta chain) is given with its context. A read error may account for a junction end that differs from germline. This sample was taken from a study of control samples from healthy donors and cancer patients. Clones were read by immunoSEQ multiplex PCR, and TCRdb kept only the in-frame ones, dropping some. The sample consists of approximately 140,000 clones, roughly 90% of them appearing once. Germline loops: CDR1 SSHAT, CDR2 FNYEAQ (reference sequence). The CDR3 loop spans 14 amino acids. The origin of this receptor is a man in his fifties or sixties with head and neck cancer. The chain uses TRBV7-7 and TRBJ2-1, with D possibly matching TRBD2 (6 bases). Source material: PBMCs. The CDR3 is CASSLVLADNEQFF. The CDR3 nucleotides are TGTGCTAGCAGCTTAGTACTAGCCGACAATGAGCAGTTCTTC.